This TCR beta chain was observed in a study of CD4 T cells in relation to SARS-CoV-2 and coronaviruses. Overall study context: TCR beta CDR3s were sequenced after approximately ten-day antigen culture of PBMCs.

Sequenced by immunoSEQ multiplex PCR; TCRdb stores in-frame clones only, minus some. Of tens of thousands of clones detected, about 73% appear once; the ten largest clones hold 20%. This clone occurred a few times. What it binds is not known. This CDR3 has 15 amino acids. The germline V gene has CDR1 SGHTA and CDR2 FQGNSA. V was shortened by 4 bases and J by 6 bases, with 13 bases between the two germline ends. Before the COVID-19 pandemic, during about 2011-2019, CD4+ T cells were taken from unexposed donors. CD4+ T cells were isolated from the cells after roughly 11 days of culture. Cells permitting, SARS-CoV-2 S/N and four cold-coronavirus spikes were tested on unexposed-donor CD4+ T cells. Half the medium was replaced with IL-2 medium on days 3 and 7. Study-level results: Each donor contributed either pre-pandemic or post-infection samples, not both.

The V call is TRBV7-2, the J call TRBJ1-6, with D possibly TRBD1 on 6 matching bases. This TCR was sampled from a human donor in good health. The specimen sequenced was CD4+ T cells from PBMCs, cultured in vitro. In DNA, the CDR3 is TGTGCCAGCAGCTGGGGGGGCGGGATTAATTCACCCCTCCACTTT. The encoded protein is CASSWGGGINSPLHF.